Each of the 10 T cell receptor beta chains below was sequenced from the same sample in a study of blood T cell repertoires in COVID-19. Profiled with immunoSEQ multiplex PCR; TCRdb holds only in-frame clones, not every one. This table has 200,000 to 250,000 clones, under 90% appearing once. Sequences were obtained from PBMCs or T cells enriched from blood (not recorded which). The source of these receptors is a man aged 55 to 69 who had recovered from COVID-19.

The CDR3 nucleotides read TGCAGCGTTAAACAGAAAATGAACACTGAAGCTTTCTTT. Translating it yields CSVKQKMNTEAFF. The chain carries TRBV29-1 and TRBJ1-1, with D unresolved. V was shortened by 5 bases and J by 0 bases, with 10 bases between the two germline ends. Germline CDR1 SQVTM, CDR2 ANQGSEA. The CDR3 has 13 residues.

The chain has TRBV11-3 and TRBJ1-1, with TRBD1 as a possible D gene (5 bases). With 1 base removed from V and 0 bases from J, the gap between germline ends came to 12 bases. Germline loops: CDR1 SGHNT, CDR2 YENEEA. The CDR3 has 16 residues. The DNA of the CDR3 is TGTGCCAGCAGCTTAGCGGGGGGATTGGTGAACACTGAAGCTTTCTTT. Its protein product is CASSLAGGLVNTEAFF.

The chain joins TRBV7-2 to TRBJ2-5; D might be TRBD1 (6 bases). V shed 8 bases and J shed 5 bases, with 15 bases lying between them. CDR1 and CDR2 from the germline V gene are SGHTA and FQGNSA. The CDR3 has 13 amino acids. Written as DNA, the CDR3 is TGTGCCAGCGAATGGGGGCCGGGGGAGACCCAGTACTTC. This encodes CASEWGPGETQYF.

The chain carries TRBV12-3 or TRBV12-4 and TRBJ1-3; D gene ambiguous. This CDR3 has 11 amino acids. V was shortened by 6 bases and J by 8 bases, with 8 bases between the two germline ends. CDR3 in amino acids: CASSLPHTIYF. In nucleotides, the CDR3 is TGTGCCAGCAGCCTCCCCCACACCATATATTTT.

A single count supports this clone. CDR3 amino acids: CASSLGPQQFF. In DNA form, the CDR3 reads TGTGCCAGCAGCTTAGGGCCTCAGCAGTTCTTC. The J gene is TRBJ2-1, the V gene TRBV7-6; D is ambiguous. Between the trimmed V and J ends, which lost 1 base and 11 bases, there was a span of 6 bases. CDR3 length equals 11 residues. The germline V gene encodes CDR1 SGHVS and CDR2 FNYEAQ.

This chain joins TRBV10-2 and TRBJ1-6, with TRBD1 matching 7 bases. Germline CDR1 is WSHSY and CDR2 is SAAADI. CDR3 length: 15 amino acids. The V and J ends lost 4 bases and 10 bases, in that order; junction bases with no gene match: 10. In nucleotides, the CDR3 is TGCGCCAGCAGTGCCCGACAGGGTTTAGGCTCACCCCTCCACTTT. Protein sequence: CASSARQGLGSPLHF.

The chain is built from TRBV13 and TRBJ2-7; the D gene is possibly TRBD1 (6 bases). Germline V gives CDR1 PRHDT, CDR2 FYEKMQ (reference sequence). The CDR3 is made up of 16 amino acids. The V and J ends lost 4 bases and 2 bases respectively, with 18 bases between them. The CDR3 DNA reads TGTGCCAGCAGCTCGGCGGGCAGGGGCCTTCCCTACGAGCAGTACTTC. Translating it yields CASSSAGRGLPYEQYF.

J is TRBJ1-2 and V is TRBV7-9, with 12 bases aligning to TRBD1. J was trimmed by 8 bases and V by 3 bases; bases with no gene match: 7. The CDR3 consists of 15 residues. Looked up from germline, CDR1 is SEHNR and CDR2 is FQNEAQ (reference sequence). The chain's CDR3 is CASSFGDRGLIGYTF. CDR3 nucleotide sequence: TGTGCCAGCAGCTTCGGGGACAGGGGGCTTATCGGCTACACCTTC.

V usage is TRBV6-5 and J usage is TRBJ2-7, with D perhaps matching TRBD1 (6 bases). The CDR3 extends over 14 amino acids. Trimming pared 0 bases from V and 4 bases from J, leaving 10 bases between. From germline, CDR1 is MNHEY and CDR2 SVGAGI. This CDR3 reads CASSYSDRLYEQYF. CDR3 in DNA: TGTGCCAGCAGTTACTCGGACAGACTTTACGAGCAGTACTTC.

V usage is TRBV4-3 and J usage is TRBJ1-4; D perhaps matches TRBD1 (6 bases). From germline, CDR1 is LGHNA and CDR2 YSLEER. CDR3 length equals 15 residues. The V end lost 6 bases, the J end lost 5 bases, and 16 bases lay between the germline ends. CDR3 nucleotide sequence: TGCGCCAGCAGTTTCATCGGGGGGACAAATGAAAAACTGTTTTTT. Protein product: CASSFIGGTNEKLFF.